One TCR beta chain is described in this entry. What this receptor recognizes is not known. Base qualities are not at hand, and no much larger clone is one base apart. The entry originates in a study of control samples from healthy donors and cancer patients (dated by TCRdb to the early 2020s). Libraries were built with the immunoSEQ multiplex PCR assay. TCRdb obtained this table from immuneACCESS and retained in-frame rearrangements with V and J assigned. These tables miss some clones; where compared with another copy, unresolved V genes account for less than half of the shortfall, and the remainder is unexplained. This sample comprises 400,000 to 500,000 clones, about nine tenths of them detected only once. 5.5% to 7.5% of the sample rests with the top ten. From the cysteine through the phenylalanine, the CDR3 covers 13 amino acids. Of all the DNA, just the CDR3 is kept, 39 bases in frame from base 1. V is reduced by 8 bases and J by 0 bases, leaving a spacing of 8 bases between them. CDR1 MNHNY and CDR2 SVGAGI were looked up in the germline V gene (reference sequence).

The TCR originated in a man aged 40-50 years with head and neck cancer. The material sequenced was PBMCs. The rearrangement joined TRBV6-6 to TRBJ1-5, with the D gene call left open. The CDR3 sequence is CASRSVSNQPQHF. The DNA is TGTGCCAGCCGCTCGGTTAGCAATCAGCCCCAGCATTTT.